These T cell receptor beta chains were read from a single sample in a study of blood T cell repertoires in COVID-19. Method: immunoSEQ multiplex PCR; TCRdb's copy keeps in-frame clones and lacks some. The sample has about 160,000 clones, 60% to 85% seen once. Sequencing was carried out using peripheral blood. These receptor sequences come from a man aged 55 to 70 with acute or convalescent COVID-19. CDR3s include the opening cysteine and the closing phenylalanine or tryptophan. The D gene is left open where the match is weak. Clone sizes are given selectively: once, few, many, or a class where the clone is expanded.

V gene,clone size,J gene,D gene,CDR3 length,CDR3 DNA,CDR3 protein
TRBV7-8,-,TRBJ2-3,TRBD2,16,TGTGCCAGCAGCCTCGGACTGGCGGGGAGGGCCAATACGCAGTATTTT,CASSLGLAGRANTQYF
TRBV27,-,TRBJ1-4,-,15,TGTGCCAGCAGCTTCACCGGGCACCGAGGGGAAAAACTGTTTTTT,CASSFTGHRGEKLFF
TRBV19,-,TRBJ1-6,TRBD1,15,TGTGCCAGTAGTCCGGGACAGGGGGCGAGCTCACCCCTCCACTTT,CASSPGQGASSPLHF
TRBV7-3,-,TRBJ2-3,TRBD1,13,TGTGCCAGCAGCTTCTTACAGGGGGATACGCAGTATTTT,CASSFLQGDTQYF
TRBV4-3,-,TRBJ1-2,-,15,TGCGCCAGCAGCCAAGATACGACAGGATCCTATGGCTACACCTTC,CASSQDTTGSYGYTF
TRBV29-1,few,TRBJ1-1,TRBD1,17,TGCAGCGTTGAAGGGGGGACAGGGGCAGTCATGTACACTGAAGCTTTCTTT,CSVEGGTGAVMYTEAFF
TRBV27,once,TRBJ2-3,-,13,TGTGCCAGCCGCCCCGGGGGCACAGATACGCAGTATTTT,CASRPGGTDTQYF
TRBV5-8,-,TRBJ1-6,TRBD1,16,TGTGCCAGCAGCTTGGCGGGGACAGCCTTAAATTCACCCCTCCACTTT,CASSLAGTALNSPLHF
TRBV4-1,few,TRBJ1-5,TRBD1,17,TGCGCCAGCAGCCAAGTGGGGACAGGGTACAGCAATCAGCCCCAGCATTTT,CASSQVGTGYSNQPQHF
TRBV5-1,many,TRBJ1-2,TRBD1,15,TGCGCCAGCAGCGTTGATCAGACAGGGAACTATGGCTACACCTTC,CASSVDQTGNYGYTF
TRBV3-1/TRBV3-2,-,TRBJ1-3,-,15,TGTGCCAGCAGCCAAGATGCCGGGTTGGGAAACACCATATATTTT,CASSQDAGLGNTIYF
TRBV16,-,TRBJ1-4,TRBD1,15,TGTGCCAGCAGCCCGGACAGGGGAGTCGCGGAAAAACTGTTTTTT,CASSPDRGVAEKLFF
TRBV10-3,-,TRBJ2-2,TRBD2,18,TGTGCCATCAGGGATAGCGGGGGGAAGTCGATTGACACCGGGGAGCTGTTTTTT,CAIRDSGGKSIDTGELFF
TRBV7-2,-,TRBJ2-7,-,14,TGTGCCAGCAGCTTACAGGGCGGCCCCTACGAGCAGTACTTC,CASSLQGGPYEQYF
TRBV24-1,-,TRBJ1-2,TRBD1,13,TGTGCCACCAGTGATTACAGGGGGGCTGGCTACACCTTC,CATSDYRGAGYTF
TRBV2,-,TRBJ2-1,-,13,TGTGCCAGCAGTCCCTACTTCGCGAATGAGCAGTTCTTC,CASSPYFANEQFF
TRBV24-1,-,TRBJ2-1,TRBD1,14,TGTGCCACCAGTGGTTACAGGGGGCTCGATGAGCAGTTCTTC,CATSGYRGLDEQFF
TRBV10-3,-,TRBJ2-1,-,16,TGTGCCATCAGTGAAGGGACACGTAGCTCCTACAATGAGCAGTTCTTC,CAISEGTRSSYNEQFF
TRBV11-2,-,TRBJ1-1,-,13,TGTGCCAGCAGCCAACAGCAGAACACTGAAGCTTTCTTT,CASSQQQNTEAFF
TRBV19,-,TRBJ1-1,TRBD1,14,TGTGCCACCAAGGACAGGGGCGGGTACACTGAAGCTTTCTTT,CATKDRGGYTEAFF
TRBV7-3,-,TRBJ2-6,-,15,TGTGCCAGCAGCTTATCGAGCTCGGGGGCCAACGTCCTGACTTTC,CASSLSSSGANVLTF
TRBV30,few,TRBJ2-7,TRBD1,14,TGTGCCTGTCGGACAGGGGGCGCGATGTACGAGCAGTACTTC,CACRTGGAMYEQYF
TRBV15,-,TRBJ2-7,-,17,TGTGCCACCAGCAGAGGGGCGGGTACTTCTGAAAGCTACGAGCAGTACTTC,CATSRGAGTSESYEQYF
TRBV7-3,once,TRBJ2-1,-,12,TGTGCCAGCAGCCTAGGGGGGGATGAGCAGTTCTTC,CASSLGGDEQFF
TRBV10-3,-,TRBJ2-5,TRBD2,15,TGTGCCATCAGTGACCAGGGACTAGCGGGAGAGACCCAGTACTTC,CAISDQGLAGETQYF
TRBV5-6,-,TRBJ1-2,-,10,TGTGCCAGCAGGGGAGGGGAGGACACCTTC,CASRGGEDTF
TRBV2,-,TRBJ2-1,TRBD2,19,TGTGCCAGCAGTTATAGCGGGACTAGCGGGGGGGGATCCTACAATGAGCAGTTCTTC,CASSYSGTSGGGSYNEQFF
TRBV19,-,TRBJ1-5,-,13,TGTGCCAGTAGTATCAGGTCGGGAGAGCCCCAGCATTTT,CASSIRSGEPQHF
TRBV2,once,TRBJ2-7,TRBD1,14,TGTGCCAGCAGTCTGGGACAGGGTGGTGACGAGCAGTACTTC,CASSLGQGGDEQYF
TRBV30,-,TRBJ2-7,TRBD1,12,TGTGCCTGGGACCTAGGGGGCTTCGAGCAGTACTTC,CAWDLGGFEQYF
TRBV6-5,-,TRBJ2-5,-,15,TGTGCCAGCAGAACCCGGACTGGGCCGCGAGAGACCCAGTACTTC,CASRTRTGPRETQYF
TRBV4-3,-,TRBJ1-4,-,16,TGCGCCAGCAGCCAAGATTGGGGCGCAACTAATGAAAAACTGTTTTTT,CASSQDWGATNEKLFF
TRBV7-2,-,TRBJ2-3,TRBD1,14,TGTGCCAGCAGCCCCGGGACAGGGATAGATACGCAGTATTTT,CASSPGTGIDTQYF
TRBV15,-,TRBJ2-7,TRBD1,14,TGTGCCACCAGCAGCTCTCGGGACAGCTACGAGCAGTACTTC,CATSSSRDSYEQYF
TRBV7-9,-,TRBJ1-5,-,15,TGTGCCAGCAGCTTAGAGCTCGGAGGCAATCAGCCCCAGCATTTT,CASSLELGGNQPQHF
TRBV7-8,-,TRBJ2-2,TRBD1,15,TGTGCCAGCAGATACGGGACAGGGAACACCGGGGAGCTGTTTTTT,CASRYGTGNTGELFF
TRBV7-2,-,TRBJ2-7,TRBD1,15,TGTGCCAGCAGCCGCCCTCCCGGGACAGGGGGGGAGCAGTACTTC,CASSRPPGTGGEQYF
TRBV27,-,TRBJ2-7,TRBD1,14,TGTGCCAGCAGTTTGGTCACAGGGGGCTACGAGCAGTACTTC,CASSLVTGGYEQYF
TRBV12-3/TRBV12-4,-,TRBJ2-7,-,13,TGTGCCAGCAGTTACAGTGGGTCCTACGAGCAGTACTTC,CASSYSGSYEQYF
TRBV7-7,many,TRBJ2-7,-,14,TGTGCTAGCAGTCCTACTCCCACCTCCTACGAGCAGTACTTC,CASSPTPTSYEQYF
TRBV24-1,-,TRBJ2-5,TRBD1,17,TGTGCCACCAGTGATCCCCAGGGACAGGGCGGGCAAGAGACCCAGTACTTC,CATSDPQGQGGQETQYF
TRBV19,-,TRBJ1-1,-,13,TGTGCCAGTAGTCCCCGGTCCGGGACTGAAGCTTTCTTT,CASSPRSGTEAFF
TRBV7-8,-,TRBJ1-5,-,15,TGTGCCAGCAGCTTATTAGCAGGGCGCAATCAGCCCCAGCATTTT,CASSLLAGRNQPQHF
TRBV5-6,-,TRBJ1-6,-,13,TGTGCCAGCAGCTTAAACGAGGATTCACCCCTCCACTTT,CASSLNEDSPLHF